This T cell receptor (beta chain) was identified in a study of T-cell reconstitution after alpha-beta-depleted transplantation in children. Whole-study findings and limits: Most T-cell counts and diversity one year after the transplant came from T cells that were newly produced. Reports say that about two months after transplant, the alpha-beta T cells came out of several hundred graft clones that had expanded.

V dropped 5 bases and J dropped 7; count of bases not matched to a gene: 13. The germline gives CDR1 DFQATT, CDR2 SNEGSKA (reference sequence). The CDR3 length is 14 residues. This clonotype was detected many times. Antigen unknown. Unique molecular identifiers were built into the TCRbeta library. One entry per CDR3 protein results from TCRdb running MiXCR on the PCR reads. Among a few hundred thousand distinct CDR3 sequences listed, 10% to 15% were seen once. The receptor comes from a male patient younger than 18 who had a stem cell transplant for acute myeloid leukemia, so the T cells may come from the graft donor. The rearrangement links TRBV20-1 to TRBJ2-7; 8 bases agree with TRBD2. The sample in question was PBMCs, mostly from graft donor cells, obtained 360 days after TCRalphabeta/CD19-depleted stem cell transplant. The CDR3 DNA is TGCAGTGCTGGGAGCGGGCGGGAGGCGGGAGAGCAGTACTTC. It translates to CSAGSGREAGEQYF.